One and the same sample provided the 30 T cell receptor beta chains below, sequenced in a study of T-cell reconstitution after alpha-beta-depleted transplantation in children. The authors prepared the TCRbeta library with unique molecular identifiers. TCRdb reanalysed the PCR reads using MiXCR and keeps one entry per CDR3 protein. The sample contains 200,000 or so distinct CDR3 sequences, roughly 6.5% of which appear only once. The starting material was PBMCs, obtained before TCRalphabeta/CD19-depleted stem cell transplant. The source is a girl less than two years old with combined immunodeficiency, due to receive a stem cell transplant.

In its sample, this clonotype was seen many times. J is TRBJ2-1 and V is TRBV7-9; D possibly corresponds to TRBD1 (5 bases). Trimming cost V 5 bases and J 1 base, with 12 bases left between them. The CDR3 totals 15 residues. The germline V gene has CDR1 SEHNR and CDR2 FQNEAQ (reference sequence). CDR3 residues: CASSPVGVSYNEQFF. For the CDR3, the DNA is TGTGCCAGCAGCCCCGTAGGGGTTTCCTACAATGAGCAGTTCTTC.

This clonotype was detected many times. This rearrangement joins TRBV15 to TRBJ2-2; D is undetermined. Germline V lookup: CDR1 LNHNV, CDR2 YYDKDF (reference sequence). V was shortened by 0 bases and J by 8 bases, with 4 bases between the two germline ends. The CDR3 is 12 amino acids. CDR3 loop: CATSRDVGELFF. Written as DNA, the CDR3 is TGTGCCACCAGCAGAGATGTGGGGGAGCTGTTTTTT.

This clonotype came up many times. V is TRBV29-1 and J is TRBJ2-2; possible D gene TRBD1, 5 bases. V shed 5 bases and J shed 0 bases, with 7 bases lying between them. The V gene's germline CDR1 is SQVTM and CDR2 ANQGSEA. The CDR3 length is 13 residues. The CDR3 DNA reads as TGCAGCGTTCCGACAGCGAACACCGGGGAGCTGTTTTTT. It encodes CSVPTANTGELFF.

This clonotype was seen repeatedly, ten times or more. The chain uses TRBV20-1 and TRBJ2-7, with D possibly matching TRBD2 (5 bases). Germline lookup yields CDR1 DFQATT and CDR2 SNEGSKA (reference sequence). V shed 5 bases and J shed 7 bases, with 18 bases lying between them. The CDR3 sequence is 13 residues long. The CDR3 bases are TGCAGTGCTGCCCCAGGACTCCGCGTGGAGCAGTACTTC. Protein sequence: CSAAPGLRVEQYF.

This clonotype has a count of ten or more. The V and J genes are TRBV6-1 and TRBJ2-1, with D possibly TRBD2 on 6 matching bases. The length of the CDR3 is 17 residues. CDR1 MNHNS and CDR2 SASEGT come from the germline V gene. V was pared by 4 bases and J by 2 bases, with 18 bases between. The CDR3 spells CASSASGRGRTYNEQFF. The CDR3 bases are TGTGCCAGCAGTGCATCCGGCCGGGGGAGGACCTACAATGAGCAGTTCTTC.

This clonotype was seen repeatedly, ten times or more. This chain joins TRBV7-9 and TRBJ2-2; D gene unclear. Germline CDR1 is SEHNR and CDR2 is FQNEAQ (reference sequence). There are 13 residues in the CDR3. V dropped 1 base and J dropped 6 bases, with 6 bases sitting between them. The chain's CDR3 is CASSLVPAGELFF. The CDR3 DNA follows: TGTGCCAGCAGCTTAGTTCCCGCCGGGGAGCTGTTTTTT.

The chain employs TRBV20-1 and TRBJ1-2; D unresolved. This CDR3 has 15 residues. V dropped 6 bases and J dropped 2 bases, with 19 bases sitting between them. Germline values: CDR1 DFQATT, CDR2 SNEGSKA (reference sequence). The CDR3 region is CSAPPKSLNNYGYTF. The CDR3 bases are TGCAGTGCCCCGCCCAAGAGTCTAAACAACTATGGCTACACCTTC.

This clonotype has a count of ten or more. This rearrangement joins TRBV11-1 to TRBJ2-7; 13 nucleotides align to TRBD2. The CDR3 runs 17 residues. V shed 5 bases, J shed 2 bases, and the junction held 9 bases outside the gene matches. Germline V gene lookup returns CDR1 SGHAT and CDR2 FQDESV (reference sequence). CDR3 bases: TGTGCCAGCAGCCCAAGTCAGACTAGCGGGAGGACCTACGAGCAGTACTTC. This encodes CASSPSQTSGRTYEQYF.

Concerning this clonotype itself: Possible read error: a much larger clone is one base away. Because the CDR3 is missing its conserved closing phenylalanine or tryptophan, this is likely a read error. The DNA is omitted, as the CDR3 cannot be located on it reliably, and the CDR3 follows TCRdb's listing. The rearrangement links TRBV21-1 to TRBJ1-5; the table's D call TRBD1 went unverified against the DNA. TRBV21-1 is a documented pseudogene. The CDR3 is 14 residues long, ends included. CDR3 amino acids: CASSKGDQGQPQHC.

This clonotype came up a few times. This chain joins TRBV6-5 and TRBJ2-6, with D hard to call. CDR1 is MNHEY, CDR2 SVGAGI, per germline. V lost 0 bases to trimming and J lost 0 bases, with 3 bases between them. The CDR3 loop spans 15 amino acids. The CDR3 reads CASSYSPSGANVLTF. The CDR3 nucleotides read TGTGCCAGCAGTTACTCCCCCTCTGGGGCCAACGTCCTGACTTTC.

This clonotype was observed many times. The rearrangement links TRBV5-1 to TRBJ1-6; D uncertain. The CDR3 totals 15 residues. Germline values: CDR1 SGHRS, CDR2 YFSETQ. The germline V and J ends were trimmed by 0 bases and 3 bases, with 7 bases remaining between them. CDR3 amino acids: CASSLGWGYNSPLHF. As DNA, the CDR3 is TGCGCCAGCAGCTTGGGTTGGGGCTATAATTCACCCCTCCACTTT.

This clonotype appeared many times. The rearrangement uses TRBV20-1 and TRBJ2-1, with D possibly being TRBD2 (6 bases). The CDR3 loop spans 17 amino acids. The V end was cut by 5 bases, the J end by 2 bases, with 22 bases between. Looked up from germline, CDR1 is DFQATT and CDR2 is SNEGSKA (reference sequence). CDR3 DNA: TGCAGTGCTGTCCCAGCAGTGGTAGCGGCCACCTACAATGAGCAGTTCTTC. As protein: CSAVPAVVAATYNEQFF.

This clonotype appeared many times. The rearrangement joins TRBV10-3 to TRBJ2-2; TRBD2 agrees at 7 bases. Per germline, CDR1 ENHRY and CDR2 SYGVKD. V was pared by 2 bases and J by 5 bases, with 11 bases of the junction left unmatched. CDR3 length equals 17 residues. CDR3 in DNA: TGTGCCATCAGTGAGGCCCTAGCGGTGATAAGGACCGGGGAGCTGTTTTTT. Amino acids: CAISEALAVIRTGELFF.

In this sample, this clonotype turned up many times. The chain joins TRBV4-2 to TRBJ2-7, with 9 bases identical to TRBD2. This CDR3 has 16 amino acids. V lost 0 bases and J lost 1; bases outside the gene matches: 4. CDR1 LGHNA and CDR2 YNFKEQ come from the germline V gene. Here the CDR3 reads CASSQEGLAVSYEQYF. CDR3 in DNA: TGTGCCAGCAGCCAAGAGGGACTAGCAGTTTCCTACGAGCAGTACTTC.

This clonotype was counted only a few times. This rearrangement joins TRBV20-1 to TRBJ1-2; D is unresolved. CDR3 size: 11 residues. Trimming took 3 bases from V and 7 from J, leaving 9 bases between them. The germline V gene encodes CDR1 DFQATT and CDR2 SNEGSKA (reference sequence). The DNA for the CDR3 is TGCAGTGCTAGTAAGGGCTCTGGCTACACCTTC. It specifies CSASKGSGYTF.

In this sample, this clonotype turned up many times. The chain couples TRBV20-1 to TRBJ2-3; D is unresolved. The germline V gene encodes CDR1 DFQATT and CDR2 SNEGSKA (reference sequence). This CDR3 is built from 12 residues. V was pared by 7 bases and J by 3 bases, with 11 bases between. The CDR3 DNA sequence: TGCAGTGAGCTCGACGATACAGATACGCAGTATTTT. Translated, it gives CSELDDTDTQYF.

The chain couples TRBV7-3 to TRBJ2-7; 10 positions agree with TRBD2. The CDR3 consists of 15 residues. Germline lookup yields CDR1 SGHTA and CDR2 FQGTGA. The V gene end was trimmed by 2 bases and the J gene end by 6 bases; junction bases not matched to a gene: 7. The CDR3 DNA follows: TGTGCCAGCAGCTTATACGGGACTAGCGAGTCCGAGCAGTACTTC. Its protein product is CASSLYGTSESEQYF.

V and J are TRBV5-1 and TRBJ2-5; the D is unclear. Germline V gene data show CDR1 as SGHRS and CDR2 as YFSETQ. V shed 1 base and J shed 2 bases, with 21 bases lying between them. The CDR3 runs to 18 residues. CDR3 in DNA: TGCGCCAGCAGCTTGTGGGGTGGCCCGCCGGGCAGTCAAGAGACCCAGTACTTC. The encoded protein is CASSLWGGPPGSQETQYF.

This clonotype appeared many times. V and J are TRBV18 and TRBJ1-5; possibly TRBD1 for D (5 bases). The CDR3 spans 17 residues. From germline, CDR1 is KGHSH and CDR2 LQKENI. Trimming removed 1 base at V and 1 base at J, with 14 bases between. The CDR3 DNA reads TGTGCCAGCTCACCACAGCGGGGCTTTGGCAGCAATCAGCCCCAGCATTTT. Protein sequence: CASSPQRGFGSNQPQHF.

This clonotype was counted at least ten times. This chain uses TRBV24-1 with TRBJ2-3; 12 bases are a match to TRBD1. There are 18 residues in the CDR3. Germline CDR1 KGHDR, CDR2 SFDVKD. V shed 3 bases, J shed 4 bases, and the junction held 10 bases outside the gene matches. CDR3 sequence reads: CATSDLRRDRGPADTQYF. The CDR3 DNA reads TGTGCCACCAGTGATCTGAGACGGGACAGGGGGCCCGCAGATACGCAGTATTTT.

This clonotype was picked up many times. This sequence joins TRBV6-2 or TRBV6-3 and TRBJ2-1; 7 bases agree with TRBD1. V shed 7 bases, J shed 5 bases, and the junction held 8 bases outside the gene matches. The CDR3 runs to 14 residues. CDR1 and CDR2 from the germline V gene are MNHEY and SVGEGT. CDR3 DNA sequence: TGTGCCAGCAAACAGGGGCCGGGGCACAATGAGCAGTTCTTC. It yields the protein CASKQGPGHNEQFF.

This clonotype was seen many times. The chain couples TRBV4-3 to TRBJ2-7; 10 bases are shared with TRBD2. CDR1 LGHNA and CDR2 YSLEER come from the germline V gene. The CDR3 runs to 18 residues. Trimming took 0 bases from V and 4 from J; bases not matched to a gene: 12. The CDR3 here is CASSQDRLAGELIYEQYF. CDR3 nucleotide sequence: TGCGCCAGCAGCCAAGATAGGCTAGCGGGAGAGCTTATTTACGAGCAGTACTTC.

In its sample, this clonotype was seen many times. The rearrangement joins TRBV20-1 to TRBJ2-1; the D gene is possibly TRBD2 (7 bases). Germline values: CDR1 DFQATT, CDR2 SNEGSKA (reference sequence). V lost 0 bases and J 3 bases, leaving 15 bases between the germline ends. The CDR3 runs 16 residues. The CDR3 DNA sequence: TGCAGTGCTAGAGATGCACAGGGAGGGCACTACAATGAGCAGTTCTTC. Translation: CSARDAQGGHYNEQFF.

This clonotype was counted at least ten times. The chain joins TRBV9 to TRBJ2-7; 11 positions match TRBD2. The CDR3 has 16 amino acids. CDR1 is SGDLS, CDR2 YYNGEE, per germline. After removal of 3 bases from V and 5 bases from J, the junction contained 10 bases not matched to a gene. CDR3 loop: CASSGNSGRARNEQYF. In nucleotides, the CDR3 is TGTGCCAGCAGCGGGAATAGCGGGAGGGCCAGGAACGAGCAGTACTTC.

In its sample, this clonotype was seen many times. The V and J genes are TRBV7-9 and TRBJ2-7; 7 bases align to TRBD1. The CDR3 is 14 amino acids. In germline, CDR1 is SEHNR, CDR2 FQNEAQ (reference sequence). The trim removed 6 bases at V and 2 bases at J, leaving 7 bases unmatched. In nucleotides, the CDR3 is TGTGCCAGCAGAGGGGGCCGATCCGCCTACGAGCAGTACTTC. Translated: CASRGGRSAYEQYF.

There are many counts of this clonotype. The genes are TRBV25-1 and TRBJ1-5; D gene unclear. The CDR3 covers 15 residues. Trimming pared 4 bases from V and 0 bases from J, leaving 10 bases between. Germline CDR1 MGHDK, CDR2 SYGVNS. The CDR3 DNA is TGTGCCAGCAGTGGGAATGGGGATAGCAATCAGCCCCAGCATTTT. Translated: CASSGNGDSNQPQHF.

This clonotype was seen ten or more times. The CDR3 DNA sequence: TGTGCCACCAGTGATTTAACGAGACTAGCGAGGACAGATACGCAGTATTTT. Its translation is CATSDLTRLARTDTQYF. This chain connects TRBV24-1 to TRBJ2-3; 8 bases line up with TRBD2. The CDR3 covers 17 residues. The germline gives CDR1 KGHDR, CDR2 SFDVKD. The V and J ends lost 1 base and 3 bases, in that order; junction bases with no gene match: 8.

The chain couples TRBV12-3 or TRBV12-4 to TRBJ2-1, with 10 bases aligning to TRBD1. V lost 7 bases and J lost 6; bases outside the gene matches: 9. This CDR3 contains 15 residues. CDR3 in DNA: TGTGCCAGCACGGCCGGGACAGGGGTGGGCAATGAGCAGTTCTTC. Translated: CASTAGTGVGNEQFF.

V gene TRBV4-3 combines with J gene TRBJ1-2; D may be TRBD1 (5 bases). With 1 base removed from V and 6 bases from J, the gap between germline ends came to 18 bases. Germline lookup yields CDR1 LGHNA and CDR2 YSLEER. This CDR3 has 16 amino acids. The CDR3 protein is CASSQVNFRVRNGYTF. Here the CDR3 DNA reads TGCGCCAGCAGCCAAGTTAATTTCAGGGTTCGGAATGGCTACACCTTC.

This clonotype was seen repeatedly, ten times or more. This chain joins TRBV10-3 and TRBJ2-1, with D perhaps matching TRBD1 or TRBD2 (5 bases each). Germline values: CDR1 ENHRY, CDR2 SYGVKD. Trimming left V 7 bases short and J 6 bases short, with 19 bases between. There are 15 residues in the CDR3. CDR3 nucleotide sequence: TGTGCCATCAACCCTGGGGGTCGGGCGGCCAATGAGCAGTTCTTC. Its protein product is CAINPGGRAANEQFF.